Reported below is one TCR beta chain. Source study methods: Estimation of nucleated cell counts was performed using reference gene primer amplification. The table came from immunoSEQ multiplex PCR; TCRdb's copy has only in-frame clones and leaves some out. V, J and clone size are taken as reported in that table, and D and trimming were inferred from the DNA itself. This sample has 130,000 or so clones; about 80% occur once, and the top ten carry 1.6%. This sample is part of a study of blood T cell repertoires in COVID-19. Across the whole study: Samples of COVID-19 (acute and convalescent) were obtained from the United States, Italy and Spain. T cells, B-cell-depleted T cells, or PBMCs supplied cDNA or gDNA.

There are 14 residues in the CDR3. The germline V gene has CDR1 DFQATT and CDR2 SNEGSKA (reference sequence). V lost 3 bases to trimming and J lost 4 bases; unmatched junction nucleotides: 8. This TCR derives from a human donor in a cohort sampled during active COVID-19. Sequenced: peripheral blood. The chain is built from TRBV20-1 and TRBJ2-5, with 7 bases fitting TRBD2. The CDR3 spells CSASVREGGETQYF. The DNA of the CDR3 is TGCAGTGCTAGTGTCAGGGAGGGAGGAGAGACCCAGTACTTC.